This T cell receptor (beta chain) was sequenced during a study of tumor-infiltrating lymphocytes in primary liver carcinoma (dated by TCRdb to 2016 to 2017). Regarding the study in general: Between late 2015 and March 2016, roughly five patients in China with histopathologically diagnosed primary liver carcinoma had surgical resection. A total of 35 specimens from 5 patients went through TCRbeta repertoire sequencing, namely 25 tumor regions, 5 adjacent noncancerous liver tissues and 5 peripheral blood samples. Of the five patients (three men and two women, aged 30 to 69 years), four had hepatocellular carcinoma and one had combined HCC and intrahepatic cholangiocarcinoma. The five patients had tumors staged T1-T3 N0M0, with maximum diameters ranging from about 4.2 to 10 cm. Repertoires from technical replicates were highly reproducible, with mean shared-clone rates about 0.91 and correlation coefficients above 0.95. The study combined TCRbeta repertoire sequencing, expression microarrays and whole-exome sequencing across five regions of each liver tumor, with adjacent normal tissue and blood. Each sample produced roughly 3.65 to 7.5 million productive TCRbeta reads, and read depth showed no significant difference between tissue types. General findings and caveats noted by the study authors: With just four to six patients in the study, the authors point out that the findings should be validated in a larger study. Comparison of CD4+ and CD8+ T cell repertoires was precluded by the use of bulk unsorted samples. Repertoire overlap was found to be higher between tumor regions (mean roughly 36%) than between tumor-adjacent (approximately 17%) or tumor-blood (around 14%) pairs, consistent with antigen-driven expansion. Only the TCR beta chain was sequenced, so true repertoire diversity is likely underestimated because unpaired alpha chains were not captured. Compared with blood, tumors had a significantly larger share of the repertoire taken up by the top 250 clones (p = 0.039).

As for this clonotype: Its antigen remains undetermined. A read error may produce the germline difference seen at one junction end.

Blood RNA was extracted from unsorted whole blood with TRIzol reagent; germline DNA came from the DNeasy Blood & Tissue kit. At the time of sampling, the patients had chronic HBV infection and had not received any treatment. Before surgery, 3 to 5 milliliters of peripheral blood were drawn into K2EDTA tubes. Starting from about 500 ng total RNA, TCRbeta-specific cDNA was produced by reverse transcription with a constant-region primer and ProtoScript II reverse transcriptase. TCRbeta libraries were built with three nested multiplex PCR rounds, a slightly modified ARM-PCR procedure. The first two PCR rounds used multiplex TRBV1-TRBV30 forward primers with a Cbeta reverse primer, each for around 10 cycles. A final 25-cycle PCR with Deep VentR polymerase added sample barcodes and Illumina adapters. Before sequencing, amplicons of 200-500 bp were gel-purified using a QIAquick gel extraction kit. An Illumina HiSeq 2500 was used to sequence the TCRbeta amplicons with 250-bp paired-end reads. In the authors' own workflow: Reads were quality-trimmed with Trimmomatic v0.33, and paired reads were merged with FLASH v1.2.11 to recover full CDR3 sequences. MiGEC v1.2.1b assigned V, D and J germline segments to the rearranged TCRbeta sequences. Clonotype statistics and Shannon-Wiener diversity indices were calculated with VDJtools v1.0.0. To cut down on sampling bias, every analysis after diversity analysis relied on just the 250 most abundant clonotypes from each sample. TCRdb took the public reads, trimmed them with fastp at Q25, ran MiXCR for clone calling and kept in-frame beta chains. Identical CDR3 protein sequences are pooled into one entry, listed with their most common genes and DNA. The V and J calls follow TCRdb's processing rather than the paper's. The sample profile shows a few hundred thousand distinct CDR3 sequences; 45% to 70% of them were found once. In total, the top ten clones hold about a sixth of the sample.

The cysteine opens and the phenylalanine closes a CDR3 of 15 amino acids. The entry retains the CDR3 DNA only, 45 bases that are in frame from base 1. Reading the germline V gene gives CDR1 SGHRS and CDR2 YFSETQ. The chain employs TRBV5-1 and TRBJ2-7; 13 middle bases align to TRBD2. The specimen was peripheral blood. This receptor was identified in a woman younger than 45 with primary liver carcinoma and hepatitis B virus infection. The sequence in DNA is TGCACCAGCAGGTCCTCCGGGACTAGCGGGGACGAGCAGTACTTC. This translates into CTSRSSGTSGDEQYF.